What follows describes a single T cell receptor (beta chain). Germline CDR1 and CDR2: SGHTA and FQGTGA. Trimming removed 3 bases from V and 6 bases from J; junction bases left unmatched: 8. The CDR3 covers 15 residues. The data derive from a study of cytomegalovirus exposure and HLA in healthy donors. The PCR made use of 60 Vbeta and 13 Jbeta primers. Libraries were prepared by immunoSEQ multiplex PCR; TCRdb keeps only in-frame clonotypes and omits some of them. The repertoire includes approximately 100,000 clones, around 76% of them detected once, and about 4.2% sits in the top ten. The origin of this receptor is a woman in her forties or fifties in good health and CMV-seropositive. Sequenced material: PBMCs. V is TRBV7-3 and J is TRBJ2-3; 8 nucleotides align to TRBD2. The CDR3 is CASSLGSGKYDTQYF. Written as DNA, the CDR3 is TGTGCCAGCAGCTTGGGTAGCGGGAAATACGATACGCAGTATTTT.